This entry lists 23 T cell receptor beta chains sequenced from one sample in a study of cytomegalovirus exposure and HLA in healthy donors (dated by TCRdb to 2016 to 2017). The library was prepared using the immunoSEQ multiplex PCR assay. Drawn from immuneACCESS, this table holds only the in-frame rearrangements with V and J called that TCRdb kept. Clones are partly lost; checked studies trace under half to an unresolved V gene and leave the rest unexplained. Counted in this sample were roughly 350,000 clones; about nine tenths of them appeared once. Over 0.8% of the sample is in the top ten clones. Sequenced input: PBMCs. Receptors originate from a woman between 18 and 29 years old in good health and CMV-seronegative.

The V call is TRBV5-5, the J call TRBJ2-7, with D tentatively TRBD2 (6 bases). CDR1 and CDR2 (germline): SGHKS, YYEKEE (reference sequence). V lost 6 bases to trimming and J lost 3 bases, with 13 bases between them. This CDR3 has 13 amino acids. Here the CDR3 reads CASTRDSGYEQYF. Written as DNA, the CDR3 is TGTGCCAGCACCCGGGATAGCGGCTACGAGCAGTACTTC.

The V gene is TRBV9, the J gene TRBJ2-6; TRBD1 matches at 7 bases. This CDR3 comprises 19 residues. Germline CDR1 and CDR2: SGDLS and YYNGEE. J gave up 1 base and V 4 bases, and 14 bases lay outside the gene matches. The CDR3 reads CASSTNRGQTDSGANVLTF. The CDR3 nucleotides are TGTGCCAGCAGCACCAATAGGGGACAGACCGATTCTGGGGCCAACGTCCTGACTTTC.

The chain joins TRBV9 to TRBJ2-7, with 8 bases matching TRBD2. The CDR3 runs 16 residues. The germline V gene encodes CDR1 SGDLS and CDR2 YYNGEE. V lost 4 bases to trimming and J lost 0 bases; unmatched junction nucleotides: 9. The CDR3 sequence is CASSPRLATSSYEQYF. In DNA form, the CDR3 reads TGTGCCAGCAGCCCCCGACTAGCGACGAGCTCCTACGAGCAGTACTTC.

The chain uses TRBV9 and TRBJ2-7, with D maybe TRBD1 (6 bases). V was clipped by 8 bases and J by 7 bases, with 19 bases between them. Germline lookup yields CDR1 SGDLS and CDR2 YYNGEE. This CDR3 region has 13 residues. CDR3 residues: CASSVTGSREQYF. The DNA of the CDR3 is TGTGCCAGTTCAGTTACAGGGTCTAGGGAGCAGTACTTC.

This chain links TRBV10-3 with TRBJ2-7; 10 nucleotides align to TRBD2. CDR3 length equals 15 residues. V was clipped by 3 bases and J by 5 bases; unmatched bases: 7. Germline V CDR1 and CDR2: ENHRY, SYGVKD. The CDR3 nucleotides are TGTGCCATCAGTGACCCCGGACTAGCGGTGGACGAGCAGTACTTC. Its protein is CAISDPGLAVDEQYF.

The gene calls are TRBV19 and TRBJ1-5; 7 bases fit TRBD1. V trimming: 3 bases; J trimming: 3 bases; junction bases outside the gene matches: 5. Germline-derived CDR1 and CDR2 are LNHDA and SQIVND (reference sequence). This CDR3 has 15 amino acids. Here the CDR3 reads CASSIGQDLNQPQHF. CDR3 bases: TGTGCCAGTAGTATTGGACAGGACCTCAATCAGCCCCAGCATTTT.

This chain joins TRBV6-1 and TRBJ2-3, with D possibly being TRBD2 (8 bases). V was trimmed by 4 bases and J by 2 bases, leaving 16 bases between them. CDR3 length: 16 amino acids. The germline V gene has CDR1 MNHNS and CDR2 SASEGT. The CDR3 here is CASSGQGAGVTDTQYF. CDR3 sequence (DNA): TGTGCCAGCAGTGGACAGGGAGCGGGGGTCACAGATACGCAGTATTTT.

This chain joins TRBV5-4 and TRBJ2-7; 8 bases align to TRBD1. Trimming removed 6 bases from V and 3 bases from J; junction bases left unmatched: 8. The CDR3 extends over 14 amino acids. From germline, CDR1 is SGHNT and CDR2 YYREEE (reference sequence). The CDR3 DNA follows: TGTGCCAGCACCCCGCCGGGACAGGTCTACGAGCAGTACTTC. This sequence encodes CASTPPGQVYEQYF. The whole variable domain, remainder taken from reference TRBV5-4 and TRBJ2-7, is ETGVTQSPTHLIKTRGQQVTLRCSSQSGHNTVSWYQQALGQGPQFIFQYYREEENGRGNFPPRFSGLQFPNYSSELNVNALELDDSALYLCASTPPGQVYEQYFGPGTRLTVT.

CDR3 nucleotides: TGTGCCATCACCCCGGGACTAGCGGGAGGGGAGACCCAGTACTTC. Translating gives CAITPGLAGGETQYF. The V and J genes are TRBV10-3 and TRBJ2-5, with 16 positions matching TRBD2. The CDR3 spans 15 residues. Germline CDR1 reads ENHRY; CDR2 reads SYGVKD. V trimming: 7 bases; J trimming: 5 bases; junction bases outside the gene matches: 4.

The V and J genes are TRBV7-6 and TRBJ2-5; 12 bases line up with TRBD2. Trimming removed 5 bases from V and 4 bases from J; junction bases left unmatched: 14. Germline V gives CDR1 SGHVS, CDR2 FNYEAQ. The CDR3 is made up of 18 amino acids. The CDR3 reads CASSAETSGRGLGETQYF. The CDR3 DNA sequence: TGTGCCAGCAGCGCTGAGACTAGCGGGAGAGGTCTGGGAGAGACCCAGTACTTC.

The chain joins TRBV28 to TRBJ2-1; TRBD1 matches 12 bases. The V and J ends lost 4 bases and 9 bases, in that order; junction bases with no gene match: 4. This CDR3 comprises 14 residues. Germline CDR1 MDHEN, CDR2 SYDVKM. The CDR3 region is CASSSGTGGTEQFF. The CDR3, as DNA: TGTGCCAGCAGTTCCGGGACAGGGGGCACTGAGCAGTTCTTC.

J is TRBJ2-7 and V is TRBV4-2, with TRBD1 as a possible D gene (7 bases). Trimming took off 0 bases at V and 2 bases at J, with 17 bases between the two ends. Germline V CDR1 and CDR2: LGHNA, YNFKEQ. The CDR3 loop spans 17 amino acids. Written as DNA, the CDR3 is TGTGCCAGCAGCCAAGAATTAGGGGGGACAGTTGCCTACGAGCAGTACTTC. This encodes CASSQELGGTVAYEQYF.

The V and J genes are TRBV27 and TRBJ1-2; D ambiguous. Trimming shortened V by 6 bases and J by 4 bases, and 15 bases separated the two germline ends. Germline CDR1 MNHEY, CDR2 SMNVEV (reference sequence). This CDR3 comprises 14 residues. Written as DNA, the CDR3 is TGTGCCAGCAGCTTGACTCGACTTTCCTATGGCTACACCTTC. Protein sequence: CASSLTRLSYGYTF.

J is TRBJ2-1 and V is TRBV13; 10 bases line up with TRBD2. The CDR3 loop spans 14 amino acids. The germline V gene has CDR1 PRHDT and CDR2 FYEKMQ (reference sequence). With V trimmed by 6 bases and J by 3 bases, 2 bases remained unmatched. The CDR3 DNA sequence: TGTGCCAGCAGGGTAGCGGGGGGCTACAATGAGCAGTTCTTC. Translated: CASRVAGGYNEQFF.

This chain joins TRBV28 and TRBJ2-7, with 9 bases matching TRBD1. The germline CDR1 and CDR2 sequences are MDHEN and SYDVKM. V dropped 4 bases and J dropped 5; count of bases not matched to a gene: 9. The CDR3 is 15 residues long. The DNA for the CDR3 is TGTGCCAGCAGTTCCCCCGGGACAGGGAAACACGAGCAGTACTTC. Its protein product is CASSSPGTGKHEQYF. Supplemented by reference TRBV28 and TRBJ2-7, the full variable domain reads DVKVTQSSRYLVKRTGEKVFLECVQDMDHENMFWYRQDPGLGLRLIYFSYDVKMKEKGDIPEGYSVSREKKERFSLILESASTNQTSMYLCASSSPGTGKHEQYFGPGTRLTVT.

The chain employs TRBV6-4 and TRBJ2-7; D gene ambiguous. CDR3 length: 14 amino acids. The V gene lost 0 bases and the J gene lost 1 base, with 7 bases spanning the gap. CDR1 is MRHNA, CDR2 SNTAGT, per germline. CDR3 region: CASSDSSLSYEQYF. Written as DNA, the CDR3 is TGTGCCAGCAGTGACTCGTCACTTTCCTACGAGCAGTACTTC.

V usage is TRBV9 and J usage is TRBJ2-1; 8 bases fit TRBD2. V lost 0 bases to trimming and J lost 4 bases; unmatched junction nucleotides: 12. Germline V CDR1 and CDR2: SGDLS, YYNGEE. CDR3 length: 18 residues. The CDR3 sequence: CASSVVTPGLAGYNEQFF. In DNA, the CDR3 is TGTGCCAGCAGCGTAGTTACCCCCGGTCTAGCGGGTTACAATGAGCAGTTCTTC.

Concerning this clone: A junction boundary mismatches the germline segment, possibly from a read error. This chain links TRBV5-1 with TRBJ2-7; 9 bases are shared with TRBD2. The germline gives CDR1 SGHRS, CDR2 YFSETQ. The CDR3 runs 15 residues. The CDR3: CASSLTASGKDEQYF. CDR3 sequence (DNA): TGCGCCAGCAGCTTAACGGCTAGCGGGAAGGACGAACAGTACTTC.

This chain uses TRBV11-2 with TRBJ1-2; 10 positions match TRBD1. The CDR3 runs 14 residues. J lost 6 bases, V lost 4 bases, and 5 bases had no gene match. From germline, CDR1 is SGHAT and CDR2 FQNNGV. CDR3 coding DNA: TGTGCCAGCAGCTCGGACAGGGGGTCAGATGGCTACACCTTC. It specifies CASSSDRGSDGYTF. The entire variable domain, with the rest obtained from reference TRBV11-2 and TRBJ1-2, is as follows: EAGVAQSPRYKIIEKRQSVAFWCNPISGHATLYWYQQILGQGPKLLIQFQNNGVVDDSQLPKDRFSAERLKGVDSTLKIQPAKLEDSAVYLCASSSDRGSDGYTFGSGTRLTVV.

This chain uses TRBV27 with TRBJ2-7; TRBD2 matches 8 bases. Germline CDR1 reads MNHEY; CDR2 reads SMNVEV (reference sequence). This CDR3 is built from 14 residues. J gave up 1 base and V 2 bases, and 1 base lay outside the gene matches. The CDR3 sequence is CASSLIAGSYEQYF. The CDR3 nucleotides are TGTGCCAGCAGTTTAATAGCGGGATCCTACGAGCAGTACTTC.

This rearrangement joins TRBV7-9 to TRBJ2-3; D might be TRBD2 (6 bases). This CDR3 has 14 residues. From germline, CDR1 is SEHNR and CDR2 FQNEAQ (reference sequence). Trimming removed 3 bases from V and 0 bases from J, with 7 bases in between. The CDR3 is CASSFSGSTDTQYF. The DNA for the CDR3 is TGTGCCAGCAGCTTTAGCGGAAGCACAGATACGCAGTATTTT.

The V and J genes are TRBV10-3 and TRBJ2-1; weak D call: TRBD2 (7 bases). CDR3 length: 15 residues. The V end was cut by 3 bases, the J end by 5 bases, with 14 bases between. Looked up from germline, CDR1 is ENHRY and CDR2 is SYGVKD. The CDR3 sequence is CAISEEGGANNEQFF. CDR3 nucleotides: TGTGCCATCAGTGAAGAGGGGGGGGCTAACAATGAGCAGTTCTTC.

A few counts support this clone. This sequence joins TRBV7-2 and TRBJ2-7; tentative D call: TRBD1 (6 bases). V lost 2 bases and J lost 5, with 13 bases in between. The germline gives CDR1 SGHTA, CDR2 FQGNSA. The CDR3 consists of 14 residues. CDR3 residues: CASSLNRDNHEQYF. The CDR3 region has the DNA TGTGCCAGCAGCTTAAATCGGGACAACCACGAGCAGTACTTC.